This T cell receptor beta chain comes out of a study of identical twins. Study conclusions and caveats: Low generation probability was overrepresented in out-of-frame alpha sequences shared by twins.

The CDR3 has 16 residues. Germline assignment: CDR1 SGHKS and CDR2 YYEKEE (reference sequence). With 4 bases removed from V and 0 bases from J, the gap between germline ends came to 14 bases. Via MiXCR, TCRdb re-called the 5' RACE reads, giving one row per CDR3 protein. The table lists 300,000 to 400,000 distinct CDR3 sequences, roughly an eighth of them singletons. With respect to this clonotype: Its antigen is still unknown.

These data are also associated with another study on yellow fever vaccine responses in identical twins.

The sequenced material came from CD8+ T cells sorted from blood. This TCR came from a young woman in good health. This chain joins TRBV5-5 and TRBJ2-1; TRBD2 might be the D (6 bases). The CDR3 DNA sequence: TGTGCCAGCAGCCTTCTAGCGACGAGCTCCTACAATGAGCAGTTCTTC. It is translated as CASSLLATSSYNEQFF.